Sequencing of this TCR beta chain was carried out in a study of T cells in Graves' hyperthyroidism and ophthalmopathy. Study outcomes and limitations: Blood also carried most thyroid clonotypes expanded above 0.001.

This clonotype has at least ten counts. Its antigen is not known. Out of roughly 10 ml of fresh peripheral blood came the PBMCs. Amplification of TCR beta CDR3 regions used RNA as the template. The TCR CDR3 was amplified in a first-round RT-PCR using the HTBI primer set. MiXCR, run by TCRdb on the multiplex PCR reads, gives a single entry per CDR3 protein. The sample records about 380,000 distinct CDR3 sequences, over 11% being singletons. This TCR came from a woman aged 55-69 years with Graves' hyperthyroidism. The sequencing input was blood.

CDR3 bases: TGCAGCATAGCGGGAGCGGGTTACGAGCAGTACTTC. Protein product: CSIAGAGYEQYF. The chain employs TRBV20-1 and TRBJ2-7, with 9 positions matching TRBD2. The CDR3 spans 12 residues. CDR1 and CDR2 from the germline V gene are DFQATT and SNEGSKA (reference sequence).